These T cell receptor beta chains were read from a single sample in a study of vaccination effects on CD4 cells after COVID-19. Antigens for these TCRs are unknown. The method was immunoSEQ multiplex PCR; TCRdb's version includes in-frame clones alone and lacks a portion of them. The data contain about 45,000 clones, approximately 74% of them seen just once; the ten biggest clones take up just over 8.5%. Sequencing was performed on CD4+ T cells from PBMCs cultured without peptide, taken before COVID-19 vaccination. These receptors all stem from a human donor who had a prior SARS-CoV-2 infection. Both conserved end residues are part of each CDR3. The D gene is left open where the match is weak. A clone size is listed for some rows: how often the clone was seen (once, few, many), or a class if it is expanded.

abundance,j_gene,v_gene,d_gene,CDR3nt,CDR3aa
-,TRBJ1-5,TRBV6-5,TRBD1,TGTGCCAGCAGCCCGGGACAGCCCAATCAGCCCCAGCATTTT,CASSPGQPNQPQHF
-,TRBJ1-6,TRBV11-1,-,TGTGCCAGCAGCTCCTCGTATTCACCCCTCCACTTT,CASSSSYSPLHF
-,TRBJ2-7,TRBV28,TRBD2,TGTGCCAGCAGTTTTACTAGCGGGAGCCTTTCCTACGAGCAGTACTTC,CASSFTSGSLSYEQYF
-,TRBJ2-7,TRBV2,TRBD1,TGTGCCAGCAGCCAGACCCTTACAGGGGACGAGCAGTACTTC,CASSQTLTGDEQYF
-,TRBJ2-5,TRBV5-1,TRBD2,TGCGCCAGCAGCTCGGCCGTAGCGGGTTGGTACCAAGAGACCCAGTACTTC,CASSSAVAGWYQETQYF
-,TRBJ2-7,TRBV3-1/TRBV3-2,-,TGTGCCAGCAGCCACATAGCTTCCGAGCAGTACTTC,CASSHIASEQYF
-,TRBJ1-2,TRBV18,-,TGTGCCAGCTCACTTCAGCCGGGGGGGTCCAGTGGCTACACCTTC,CASSLQPGGSSGYTF
-,TRBJ2-2,TRBV5-4,-,TGTGCCAGCAGCCCACCTAAAGGAGCCGGGGAGCTGTTTTTT,CASSPPKGAGELFF
-,TRBJ2-5,TRBV30,TRBD2,TGTGCCTGGAGTGTAAGCGGGGGGAGTGAGACCCAGTACTTC,CAWSVSGGSETQYF
once,TRBJ1-3,TRBV19,-,TGTGCCAGTAGTATAGTAGGACACTACTCTGGAAACACCATATATTTT,CASSIVGHYSGNTIYF
once,TRBJ1-2,TRBV5-4,-,TGTGCCAGCAGCTTGGATGTGGGAACCTATGGCTACACCTTC,CASSLDVGTYGYTF
few,TRBJ1-6,TRBV6-5,-,TGTGCCAGCAGTAGTACAGGTTCGCGGTCACCCCTCCACTTT,CASSSTGSRSPLHF
once,TRBJ1-6,TRBV6-4,TRBD1,TGTGCCAGCAGTGAGCCTCGAGCGGGACAGAATAATTCACCCCTCCACTTT,CASSEPRAGQNNSPLHF
-,TRBJ2-1,TRBV30,TRBD2,TGTGCCTGGAGTTCATTAGGAGGGAGGGCTTACAATGAGCAGTTCTTC,CAWSSLGGRAYNEQFF
few,TRBJ2-7,TRBV11-2,-,TGTGCCAGCAGCACATACACGGGGCGTAGCGCAGCCTACGAGCAGTACTTC,CASSTYTGRSAAYEQYF
-,TRBJ2-1,TRBV7-2,-,TGTGCCAGCAGCTCGGACAGATACTACAATGAGCAGTTCTTC,CASSSDRYYNEQFF
-,TRBJ2-5,TRBV5-4,-,TGTGCCAGCAGCCCGAATGGGAGGGGGGGCGGAGAGACCCAGTACTTC,CASSPNGRGGGETQYF
-,TRBJ2-7,TRBV4-3,-,TGCGCCAGCAGCCGCACAGTCGGGGCAGGGCGCCTAGGGGAGCAGTACTTC,CASSRTVGAGRLGEQYF
-,TRBJ2-5,TRBV7-3,TRBD2,TGTGCCAGCAGCCCAAGGACTAGGGAGACCCAGTACTTC,CASSPRTRETQYF
-,TRBJ2-5,TRBV7-3,TRBD1,TGTGCCAGCAGCCAGGGACAGAAAGAGACCCAGTACTTC,CASSQGQKETQYF
-,TRBJ2-3,TRBV7-2,-,TGTGCCAGCAGCTGGGGCACAGATACGCAGTATTTT,CASSWGTDTQYF
once,TRBJ1-5,TRBV2,TRBD1,TGTGCCAGCAGTACAGGGGGACCTAGCAATCAGCCCCAGCATTTT,CASSTGGPSNQPQHF
-,TRBJ1-4,TRBV27,TRBD1,TGTGCCAGCAGCAGGGACAGCAGAAAACTGTTTTTT,CASSRDSRKLFF
-,TRBJ2-5,TRBV2,TRBD1,TGTGCCAGCAGTGTTGACAGGGAATGGGATCAAGAGACCCAGTACTTC,CASSVDREWDQETQYF
-,TRBJ1-1,TRBV11-1,-,TGTGCCAGCAGCTTCACCTCTTACCTTCGGAACACTGAAGCTTTCTTT,CASSFTSYLRNTEAFF
-,TRBJ1-2,TRBV6-5,-,TGTGCCAGCAGTTACCAAAAAAACTATGGCTACACCTTC,CASSYQKNYGYTF
-,TRBJ2-3,TRBV9,TRBD1,TGTGCCAGCAGCGTATCTGGGACAGGGCAAGATACGCAGTATTTT,CASSVSGTGQDTQYF
-,TRBJ2-1,TRBV5-1,TRBD2,TGCGCCAGCAGCTTGGTAGCGGGAGGTACGAATGAGCAGTTCTTC,CASSLVAGGTNEQFF
-,TRBJ2-1,TRBV7-3,TRBD2,TGTGCCAGCAGCTACAGGGCGATGATGGCGGGAGGGCCGTATGAGCAGTTCTTC,CASSYRAMMAGGPYEQFF
-,TRBJ1-3,TRBV30,-,TGTGCCGGAAGGGTATCGGGAGGAAACACCATATATTTT,CAGRVSGGNTIYF
-,TRBJ2-1,TRBV5-1,TRBD1,TGCGCCAGCAGATATGGACAGGGAGTTCCCTATGAGCAGTTCTTC,CASRYGQGVPYEQFF
-,TRBJ1-2,TRBV6-6,-,TGTGCCAGCAGTTATGGTGCCACCGCGGGTACCTTC,CASSYGATAGTF
few,TRBJ1-1,TRBV24-1,-,TGTGCCACCAGTGCCACAGGGTGGGGCACTGAAGCTTTCTTT,CATSATGWGTEAFF
-,TRBJ2-7,TRBV5-1,-,TGCGCCAGCAGCTTGGTAGGTCCCTACGAGCAGTACTTC,CASSLVGPYEQYF
-,TRBJ2-2,TRBV19,TRBD1,TGTGCCAGTAGTAGGGGACAGGGGCTCGGGGAGCTGTTTTTT,CASSRGQGLGELFF
-,TRBJ2-7,TRBV7-8,TRBD1,TGTGCCAGCAGCGCGCCGGGACAGGGGATCCACGAGCAGTACTTC,CASSAPGQGIHEQYF
-,TRBJ2-2,TRBV7-3,-,TGTGCCAGCAGCTTACGAGGGGGAACCGGGGAGCTGTTTTTT,CASSLRGGTGELFF
-,TRBJ1-6,TRBV2,-,TGTGCCAGCAGCCCCAATAAGGCGGGACAATATTCACCCCTCCACTTT,CASSPNKAGQYSPLHF
-,TRBJ2-7,TRBV5-1,-,TGCGCCAGCAGCTTCGGCCAGAATGTTTACGAGCAGTACTTC,CASSFGQNVYEQYF
few,TRBJ2-1,TRBV7-6,-,TGTGCCAGCAGCAAAAACGCCGGGACACACCCTAACCGGGTCTTC,CASSKNAGTHPNRVF
once,TRBJ2-1,TRBV10-2,TRBD2,TGCGCCAGCAGAATAGCGGGAGGTACCTACAATGAGCAGTTCTTC,CASRIAGGTYNEQFF
-,TRBJ2-7,TRBV12-3/TRBV12-4,-,TGTGCCAGCGTAAGGGCCTTGGGGGGCGAGCAGTACTTC,CASVRALGGEQYF
-,TRBJ1-2,TRBV2,TRBD1,TGTGCCAGCAGAGGGGACAGGGTTGTTGGCGGCTACACCTTC,CASRGDRVVGGYTF
-,TRBJ2-1,TRBV5-1,TRBD1,TGCGCCAGCAGCTTGGTGGACAGGGGCGGAGGTGAGCAGTTCTTC,CASSLVDRGGGEQFF
-,TRBJ2-1,TRBV7-8,-,TGTGCCAGCACCCCTAACCCTCTAAACAATGAGCAGTTCTTC,CASTPNPLNNEQFF
few,TRBJ1-4,TRBV12-3/TRBV12-4,-,TGTGCCAGCAGCCGGAGGAGGGAAAAACTGTTTTTT,CASSRRREKLFF